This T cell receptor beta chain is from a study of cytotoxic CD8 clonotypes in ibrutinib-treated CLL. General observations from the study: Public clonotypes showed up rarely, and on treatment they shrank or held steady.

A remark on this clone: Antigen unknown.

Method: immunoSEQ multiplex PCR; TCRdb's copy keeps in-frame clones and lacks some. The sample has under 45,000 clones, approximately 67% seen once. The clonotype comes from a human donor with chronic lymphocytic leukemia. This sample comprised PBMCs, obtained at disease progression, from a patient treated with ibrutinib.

The CDR3 loop reads CASSDGLGLFTGELFF. CDR3 nucleotide sequence: TGTGCCAGCAGCGACGGCCTGGGCTTATTCACCGGGGAGCTGTTTTTT. V and J are TRBV11-3 and TRBJ2-2; unclear D gene. CDR1 and CDR2 from the germline V gene are SGHNT and YENEEA. V lost 5 bases and J lost 4, with 17 bases in between. This CDR3 spans 16 amino acids.